The 19 T cell receptor beta chains given below trace back to one sample, sequenced in a study of response to subunit inactivated influenza vaccine. TCRdb reprocessed the RT-PCR reads with MiXCR, giving one entry per CDR3 protein. The table includes about 180,000 distinct CDR3 sequences, about 9% detected once. Sequenced material: non-naive T cells sorted from PBMCs, taken on the day of vaccination. These receptors originate from a man aged 50 to 59 who received an inactivated influenza vaccine.

This clonotype was found a few times. The rearrangement links TRBV18 to TRBJ1-5; no reliable D call. Germline values: CDR1 KGHSH, CDR2 LQKENI. This CDR3 is built from 17 residues. V dropped 6 bases and J dropped 6 bases, with 24 bases sitting between them. In DNA form, the CDR3 reads TGTGCCAGCTCCCCGGACGGGAATCGTCCTCTGGGTCAGCCCCAGCATTTT. This codes for CASSPDGNRPLGQPQHF.

The chain uses TRBV10-3 and TRBJ2-1, with a possible D match to TRBD2 (6 bases). The CDR3 is 16 amino acids. V dropped 0 bases and J dropped 3 bases, with 12 bases sitting between them. Germline assignment: CDR1 ENHRY and CDR2 SYGVKD. Here the CDR3 reads CAISESLEGHYNEQFF. Here the CDR3 DNA reads TGTGCCATCAGTGAGTCGTTGGAGGGCCACTACAATGAGCAGTTCTTC.

The genes are TRBV27 and TRBJ1-5; no clear D. There are 15 residues in the CDR3. Germline loops: CDR1 MNHEY, CDR2 SMNVEV (reference sequence). Trimming shortened V by 5 bases and J by 6 bases, and 17 bases separated the two germline ends. Written as DNA, the CDR3 is TGTGCCAGCAGTCTCCTCGGCCTGGATCCTCAGCCCCAGCATTTT. Its protein product is CASSLLGLDPQPQHF.

This clonotype was detected many times. The genes are TRBV20-1 and TRBJ2-5; possible D gene TRBD2, 7 bases. V shed 0 bases and J shed 5 bases, with 16 bases lying between them. Germline assignment: CDR1 DFQATT and CDR2 SNEGSKA (reference sequence). This CDR3 is built from 15 residues. CDR3 DNA: TGCAGTGCTAGAGATGATGCGGGGGCCTGGGAGACCCAGTACTTC. Its translation is CSARDDAGAWETQYF.

This clonotype occurred a few times. V usage is TRBV4-2 and J usage is TRBJ2-3; D might be TRBD1 or TRBD2, each matching 5 bases. The CDR3 is 14 residues long. V was pared by 7 bases and J by 6 bases, with 17 bases between. Germline V gene sequence: CDR1 LGHNA, CDR2 YNFKEQ. CDR3 sequence: CASKRTGTADTQYF. CDR3 in DNA: TGTGCCAGCAAACGAACCGGGACGGCGGATACGCAGTATTTT.

The chain joins TRBV5-4 to TRBJ2-5, with a weak D call TRBD2 (5 bases). The length of the CDR3 is 16 residues. Trimming took 0 bases from V and 3 from J, leaving 15 bases between them. Per germline, CDR1 SGHNT and CDR2 YYREEE (reference sequence). The CDR3 nucleotides read TGTGCCAGCAGCTTGGCTGGCGCGGGTGGGAAAGAGACCCAGTACTTC. Its translation: CASSLAGAGGKETQYF.

This rearrangement joins TRBV7-2 to TRBJ2-6; D possibly uses TRBD1 or TRBD2 (5 bases each). V was trimmed by 3 bases and J by 0 bases, leaving 9 bases between them. This CDR3 comprises 16 residues. Germline-derived CDR1 and CDR2 are SGHTA and FQGNSA. In DNA, the CDR3 is TGTGCCAGCAGCTTGGGACCGTACTCTGGGGCCAACGTCCTGACTTTC. Translating it yields CASSLGPYSGANVLTF.

As regards this clonotype: An end of the junction does not agree with germline; a read error may underlie this. The rearrangement uses TRBV4-2 and TRBJ2-3, with TRBD2 matching over 7 bases. The CDR3 length is 15 residues. Germline-derived CDR1 and CDR2 are LGHNA and YNFKEQ. CDR3 nucleotide sequence: TGTGCCAGCTGCCAAGATTGGGAGGGATCAGATACGCAGTATTTT. Translation gives CASCQDWEGSDTQYF.

A few counts support this clonotype. V is TRBV5-6 and J is TRBJ1-6; D possibly corresponds to TRBD1 (5 bases). This CDR3 is built from 15 residues. Germline V gene sequence: CDR1 SGHDT, CDR2 YYEEEE. Trimming removed 5 bases from V and 4 bases from J, with 13 bases in between. The CDR3 nucleotides read TGTGCCAGCAGTCATAGACAGATTTATAATTCACCCCTCCACTTT. Translation gives CASSHRQIYNSPLHF.

This clonotype was seen only a few times. The CDR3 nucleotides read TGTGCCACCAGTGATTTATCACAGGGGGCCGCCGGGGAGCTGTTTTTT. Its translation is CATSDLSQGAAGELFF. This rearrangement joins TRBV24-1 to TRBJ2-2, with 9 bases that match TRBD1. This CDR3 spans 16 amino acids. Trimming cost V 1 base and J 6 bases; bases outside gene matches: 5. The germline CDR1 and CDR2 sequences are KGHDR and SFDVKD.

The chain is built from TRBV9 and TRBJ2-7, with 11 positions matching TRBD2. V lost 3 bases, J lost 2 bases, and 1 base stayed unmatched. The CDR3 has 14 amino acids. Germline CDR1 reads SGDLS; CDR2 reads YYNGEE. The CDR3 protein is CASSGLAGPYEQYF. In DNA form, the CDR3 reads TGTGCCAGCAGCGGACTAGCGGGACCCTACGAGCAGTACTTC.

This clonotype was seen many times. The V gene is TRBV7-2, the J gene TRBJ2-5, with a weak D call TRBD1 (6 bases). This CDR3 is 13 amino acids long. The V end lost 5 bases, the J end lost 5 bases, and 12 bases lay between the germline ends. CDR1 and CDR2 (germline): SGHTA, FQGNSA. The CDR3 DNA follows: TGTGCCAGCAGCGACCACCAGGGGGAGACCCAGTACTTC. The encoded protein is CASSDHQGETQYF. Filled out from reference TRBV7-2 and TRBJ2-5, the complete variable domain reads GAGVSQSPSNKVTEKGKDVELRCDPISGHTALYWYRQSLGQGLEFLIYFQGNSAPDKSGLPSDRFSAERTGGSVSTLTIQRTQQEDSAVYLCASSDHQGETQYFGPGTRLLVL.

This chain connects TRBV20-1 to TRBJ2-7; D may correspond to TRBD1 or TRBD2 (5 bases each). V was shortened by 6 bases and J by 0 bases, with 12 bases between the two germline ends. This CDR3 has 13 residues. Germline values: CDR1 DFQATT, CDR2 SNEGSKA (reference sequence). The CDR3 DNA reads TGCAGTGCGGGGGACGTTAGCTCCTACGAGCAGTACTTC. This sequence encodes CSAGDVSSYEQYF.

The rearrangement links TRBV10-3 to TRBJ2-1; 8 bases match TRBD2. The CDR3 length is 16 residues. V dropped 3 bases and J dropped 7; count of bases not matched to a gene: 11. Germline assignment: CDR1 ENHRY and CDR2 SYGVKD. CDR3 sequence reads: CAISDLREDLGNEQFF. Written as DNA, the CDR3 is TGTGCCATCAGTGATTTGCGGGAGGATTTGGGGAATGAGCAGTTCTTC.

This clonotype has a handful of counts. The genes are TRBV3-1 and TRBJ1-2, with TRBD1 matching over 12 bases. This CDR3 has 13 residues. The germline gives CDR1 LGHDT, CDR2 YNNKEL (reference sequence). The ends lost 5 bases at V and 12 bases at J; junction bases unmatched: 7. The CDR3 nucleotides are TGTGCCAGCAGCTCTCTGGGACAGGGGGCCCACACCTTC. This translates into CASSSLGQGAHTF.

V and J are TRBV6-2 or TRBV6-3 and TRBJ2-1; D may correspond to TRBD1 or TRBD2 (5 bases each). The CDR3 extends over 13 amino acids. Trimming pared 8 bases from V and 4 bases from J, leaving 12 bases between. Per germline, CDR1 MNHEY and CDR2 SVGEGT. The CDR3 DNA is TGTGCCAGCTGCTGGGGACGGTACAATGAGCAGTTCTTC. This gives the protein CASCWGRYNEQFF.

The J gene is TRBJ1-4, the V gene TRBV5-1; possible D gene TRBD1, 5 bases. The CDR3 covers 14 residues. V lost 4 bases and J 8 bases, leaving 15 bases between the germline ends. Germline loops: CDR1 SGHRS, CDR2 YFSETQ. The CDR3 coding sequence is TGCGCCAGCAGCCTCCAGGGTATTGGCGAAAAACTGTTTTTT. As protein: CASSLQGIGEKLFF. Supplemented by reference TRBV5-1 and TRBJ1-4, the full variable domain reads KAGVTQTPRYLIKTRGQQVTLSCSPISGHRSVSWYQQTPGQGLQFLFEYFSETQRNKGNFPGRFSGRQFSNSRSEMNVSTLELGDSALYLCASSLQGIGEKLFFGSGTQLSVL.

The V and J genes are TRBV7-2 and TRBJ2-5; the D call may be TRBD1 or TRBD2 (5 bases each). CDR1 is SGHTA, CDR2 FQGNSA, per germline. V lost 2 bases and J lost 4, with 17 bases in between. The CDR3 loop spans 16 amino acids. CDR3 bases: TGTGCCAGCAGCTTATTCGGGGTTCGAGGGGTAGAGACCCAGTACTTC. Translated: CASSLFGVRGVETQYF.

The chain has TRBV29-1 and TRBJ2-5; 8 nucleotides align to TRBD1. The CDR3 is made up of 14 amino acids. The J segment lost 2 bases and the V segment lost 5 bases, leaving 7 bases of the junction unmatched. Germline CDR1 reads SQVTM; CDR2 reads ANQGSEA. The CDR3 nucleotides read TGCAGCGTTCAAAGGGGGACAGGACAAGAGACCCAGTACTTC. It yields the protein CSVQRGTGQETQYF.